Listed below are T cell receptor beta chains from one sample, sequenced in a study of T cells in localized non-small cell lung cancer. Data came from immunoSEQ multiplex PCR; TCRdb stores just in-frame clones and leaves some out. The table includes about 21,000 clones, roughly 80% detected once. The sequencing here drew on peripheral blood, taken before any cancer treatment. These receptor sequences come from a man aged 40 to 70 with stage I lung adenocarcinoma. CDR3s include the opening cysteine and the closing phenylalanine or tryptophan. The D gene is left open where the match is weak. Clone size is given for some rows only: seen once, a few or many times, or a class if the clone is expanded.

v_gene	d_gene	abundance	j_gene	CDR3nt	CDR3aa
TRBV29-1	.	.	TRBJ1-1	TGCAGCGTCCGTAAGACAGCGAACACTGAAGCTTTCTTT	CSVRKTANTEAFF
TRBV28	TRBD1	.	TRBJ1-3	TGTGCCAGCAGAAGCGACAGGGTCCCTGGAAACACCATATATTTT	CASRSDRVPGNTIYF
TRBV2	.	.	TRBJ2-1	TGTGCCAGCAGCGAGGCCCAGGCTGCTTCCTACAATGAGCAGTTCTTC	CASSEAQAASYNEQFF
TRBV9	.	.	TRBJ1-5	TGTGCCAGCAGCCCCAAAGGGTTAGGCAATCAGCCCCAGCATTTT	CASSPKGLGNQPQHF
TRBV5-5	.	.	TRBJ1-5	TGTGCCAGCAGCCCGAGTGGGGGGCAAAGCAATCAGCCCCAGCATTTT	CASSPSGGQSNQPQHF
TRBV5-5	.	.	TRBJ2-2	TGTGCCAGCAGCCGGGGACTCTCGGAGAACACCGGGGAGCTGTTTTTT	CASSRGLSENTGELFF
TRBV19	.	.	TRBJ1-2	TGTGCCAGTAGTGTACACCTTCTACAGGGCTACACCTTC	CASSVHLLQGYTF
TRBV5-1	.	.	TRBJ2-7	TGCGCCAGCAGCTTTAGTTTTAGGAGCAACGAGCAGTACTTC	CASSFSFRSNEQYF
TRBV4-1	.	once	TRBJ1-4	TGCGCCAGCAGCCAAGATGATTCTGGAGACAGGATGGTATGTACAACTAATGAAAAACTGTTTTTT	CASSQDDSGDRMVCTTNEKLFF
TRBV7-6	.	medium-sized	TRBJ1-6	TGTGCCAGCAGCCCTAGGGAGAGGGCCTATAATTCACCCCTCCACTTT	CASSPRERAYNSPLHF
TRBV28	TRBD1	.	TRBJ1-3	TGTGCCAGCAGGGGGGACAGGGTCCCCGGAAACACCATATATTTT	CASRGDRVPGNTIYF
TRBV28	TRBD1	.	TRBJ1-5	TGTGCCAGCAGGAGGGACAGGGGAGCCTCGCCCCAGCATTTT	CASRRDRGASPQHF
TRBV5-6	.	.	TRBJ1-4	TGTGCCAGCAGCTTTAGGGGGGGCTTGAATGAAAAACTGTTTTTT	CASSFRGGLNEKLFF
TRBV19	TRBD1	.	TRBJ2-3	TGTGCCAGTAGTATTCTCCCGAGACAGGGTAGTAGGGATACGCAGTATTTT	CASSILPRQGSRDTQYF
TRBV2	.	.	TRBJ2-2	TGTGCCAGCAGTGAATATAATAAAGAGGCCGGGGAGCTGTTTTTT	CASSEYNKEAGELFF
TRBV6-5	.	few	TRBJ1-1	TGTGCCAGCAGGCCTGGGACATTGAACACTGAAGCTTTCTTT	CASRPGTLNTEAFF
TRBV7-9	.	.	TRBJ2-1	TGTGCCAGCAGCTTAGGGCTAGCGGAGCAGTTCTTC	CASSLGLAEQFF
TRBV5-1	.	.	TRBJ1-1	TGCGCCAGCAGCTTGGAGACGGTCAACACTGAAGCTTTCTTT	CASSLETVNTEAFF
TRBV5-5	TRBD1	.	TRBJ1-2	TGTGCCAGCAGCTTGGGACAGGGGGCTTTGGACTATGGCTACACCTTC	CASSLGQGALDYGYTF
TRBV7-6	.	.	TRBJ2-7	TGTGCCAGCAGCCCGGACTGGGCGGGCGAGCAGTACTTC	CASSPDWAGEQYF
TRBV28	.	.	TRBJ2-5	TGTGCCAGCAGTTTAGGCGGTACAGAGACCCAGTACTTC	CASSLGGTETQYF
TRBV7-3	.	.	TRBJ2-1	TGTGCCAGCAGCCGTACCCGTCCCGGGGACTACAATGAGCAGTTCTTC	CASSRTRPGDYNEQFF
TRBV5-4	.	.	TRBJ1-2	TGTGCCACCTCCGGAGGAGGGCTTACAAGTATCTATGGCTACACCTTC	CATSGGGLTSIYGYTF
TRBV19	TRBD1	.	TRBJ1-2	TGTGCCAGTACCAGTACCGGGACAGTCAACTATGGCTACACCTTC	CASTSTGTVNYGYTF
TRBV30	.	.	TRBJ1-2	TGTGCCTGGAGTGTACGTTTGGACAGCTATGGCTACACCTTC	CAWSVRLDSYGYTF
TRBV21-1	.	.	TRBJ2-5	TGTGCCAGCAGCAAAGAGAAACAGTGGGAGACCCAGTACTTC	CASSKEKQWETQYF
TRBV25-1	.	.	TRBJ2-7	TGTGCCAGCAGTATTGGGGCAACCTACGAGCAGTACTTC	CASSIGATYEQYF
TRBV7-2	TRBD1	.	TRBJ2-7	TGTGCCAGCAGCACCGGACAGGGTAACGAGCAGTACTTC	CASSTGQGNEQYF
TRBV5-5	TRBD1	.	TRBJ2-7	TGTGCCAGCAGCTTGGGGACAGGGAGGGAGCAGTACTTC	CASSLGTGREQYF
TRBV12-5	TRBD1	.	TRBJ2-2	TGTGCTAGTGGTCTAGAACAGGGGGCCGGCACCGGGGAGCTGTTTTTT	CASGLEQGAGTGELFF
TRBV5-1	.	.	TRBJ2-7	TGCGCCAGCAGCCGATCCTGGGGAAGCCACCCCTCCTACGAGCAGTACTTC	CASSRSWGSHPSYEQYF
TRBV4-3	.	.	TRBJ2-7	TGCGCCAGCAGCCAAGAGCTATTTTTGGGGTTTGTAAGGCCCTCTAAGGGCGAGCAGTACTTC	CASSQELFLGFVRPSKGEQYF
TRBV10-3	.	.	TRBJ2-5	TGTGCCATCAGTGAGTGGGTCTTCCAAGAGACCCAGTACTTC	CAISEWVFQETQYF
TRBV7-2	TRBD2	.	TRBJ2-3	TGTGCCAGCAGCATGAGCGGGGGAACAGATACGCAGTATTTT	CASSMSGGTDTQYF
TRBV27	.	.	TRBJ1-2	TGTGCCAGCAGCTTAGGGGGGAGGTGTGGCTACACCTTC	CASSLGGRCGYTF
TRBV4-2	.	.	TRBJ2-1	TGTGCCAGCAGCCAAGAGACGGGGCCCCTTATGGCTGAGCAGTTCTTC	CASSQETGPLMAEQFF
TRBV6-5	.	.	TRBJ1-2	TGTGCCAGCACCTGGTCTGGGGGAAATGGCTACACCTTC	CASTWSGGNGYTF
TRBV30	.	.	TRBJ1-3	TGTGCCTGGAGTAGGGGGACATCTGGAAACACCATATATTTT	CAWSRGTSGNTIYF
TRBV27	.	.	TRBJ2-7	TGTGCCAGCAGCCCCGCCACCCAATCCTACGAGCAGTACTTC	CASSPATQSYEQYF
TRBV5-1	.	.	TRBJ2-5	TGCGCCAGCAGCTTGGGCAGGGAACAAGAGACCCAGTACTTC	CASSLGREQETQYF
TRBV7-2	TRBD1	.	TRBJ2-5	TGTGCCAGCAGCTTCGCAATAGGACAGGACAGTTGGGAGACCCAGTACTTC	CASSFAIGQDSWETQYF
TRBV23-1	.	.	TRBJ1-1	TGCGCCAGCAGTCAATGGGGTACTGAAGCTTTCTTT	CASSQWGTEAFF
TRBV4-2	.	.	TRBJ2-1	TGTGCCAGCAGCCAACTTGGGGACCCCTACAATGAGCAGTTCTTC	CASSQLGDPYNEQFF
TRBV7-8	.	.	TRBJ2-7	TGTGCCAGCAGCTTATCTGCAGCGAACTACGAGCAGTACTTC	CASSLSAANYEQYF
TRBV5-6	.	once	TRBJ2-3	TGTGCCAGCAGCTTGGTACAATCGGGAGATACGCAGTATTTT	CASSLVQSGDTQYF
TRBV7-9	TRBD2	.	TRBJ2-5	TGTGCCAGCAGCCCCAGGACTAGCGCCCACCATATGACCCAGTACTTC	CASSPRTSAHHMTQYF
TRBV7-9	TRBD2	.	TRBJ2-3	TGTGCCAGCAGCTTTTCAACTAGCGGGGGGAGCACAGATACGCAGTATTTT	CASSFSTSGGSTDTQYF
TRBV7-2	TRBD2	.	TRBJ2-3	TGTGCCAGCAGCTTAGTAAGTCCTCCTAGCGGGGGGCCCACAGATACGCAGTATTTT	CASSLVSPPSGGPTDTQYF
TRBV6-1	TRBD2	.	TRBJ2-5	TGTGCCAGCAGTGAAGCATCCCTAGCGGGAGGACAAGAGACCCAGTACTTC	CASSEASLAGGQETQYF
TRBV28	.	.	TRBJ1-5	TGTGCCAGCAGTCCCCCTTACAGGGTAATGAGCAATCAGCCCCAGCATTTT	CASSPPYRVMSNQPQHF
TRBV6-5	TRBD2	few	TRBJ2-3	TGTGCCAGCAGTTCTCCCTCTAGCGGGAGCACAGATACGCAGTATTTT	CASSSPSSGSTDTQYF